This T cell receptor (beta chain) was captured by sequencing in a study of regulatory dendritic cells for organ transplantation. Study-wide results and caveats: The most alloreactive TCR clonotypes were found in resting memory CD8+ cells. Alloreactive memory CD8+ T cell pools varied considerably between individuals. Memory CD8+ clonal expansion seemed more limited with regulatory than mature dendritic cells.

V was clipped by 0 bases and J by 5 bases; unmatched bases: 6. This CDR3 is built from 16 residues. Germline values: CDR1 LGHNA, CDR2 YSLEER. Memory T cells were CD45RO+, naive were CD45RA+, sorted by FACS. As regards this clone: Its antigen is unknown.

The data were produced by immunoSEQ multiplex PCR, yet TCRdb's version contains in-frame clones alone and is incomplete. The sample yields 35,000 to 40,000 clones, approximately 90% seen once. The chain is built from TRBV4-3 and TRBJ1-2, with 10 bases aligning to TRBD1. The receptor was isolated from a human donor in good health. Specimen: naive CD8+ T cells from blood. Subset meaning: CD45RA+ naive T cells. The CDR3 reads CASSQDWGQGRYGYTF. In DNA, the CDR3 is TGCGCCAGCAGCCAAGATTGGGGACAGGGGAGGTATGGCTACACCTTC.